One and the same sample provided the 7 T cell receptor beta chains below, sequenced in a study of cytotoxic CD8 clonotypes in ibrutinib-treated CLL. Measured with immunoSEQ multiplex PCR; TCRdb has only the in-frame clones, and not every one. The table records approximately 350,000 clones, around 66% of them present only once. Sequencing used PBMCs, obtained after 36 months of ibrutinib treatment. These receptors were obtained from a human donor with chronic lymphocytic leukemia.

The chain couples TRBV29-1 to TRBJ2-2; TRBD1 matches 7 bases. V shed 6 bases, J shed 5 bases, and the junction held 6 bases outside the gene matches. This CDR3 is 13 amino acids long. Per germline, CDR1 SQVTM and CDR2 ANQGSEA. The CDR3 is CSVGQLTTGELFF. CDR3 nucleotides: TGCAGCGTGGGACAGTTAACTACCGGGGAGCTGTTTTTT.

Relative to its sample, this clone is medium-sized. CDR3 amino acids: CASSLGQGEYYEQYF. The CDR3 bases are TGCGCCAGCAGCCTAGGACAGGGAGAATACTACGAGCAGTACTTC. The gene calls are TRBV4-1 and TRBJ2-7; 8 bases are shared with TRBD1. The CDR3 runs to 15 residues. Germline CDR1 MGHRA, CDR2 YSYEKL. The V gene end was trimmed by 4 bases and the J gene end by 3 bases; junction bases not matched to a gene: 8.

The table lists this clone with a few counts. V usage is TRBV7-8 and J usage is TRBJ1-5; D remains ambiguous. In germline, CDR1 is SGHVS, CDR2 FQNEAQ. The CDR3 runs 14 residues. V lost 0 bases and J lost 1, with 4 bases in between. The CDR3 loop is CASSLAQSNQPQHF. The CDR3 coding sequence is TGTGCCAGCAGCTTAGCACAGAGCAATCAGCCCCAGCATTTT.

The chain employs TRBV9 and TRBJ1-1, with 10 bases fitting TRBD1. CDR3 length equals 13 residues. Germline assignment: CDR1 SGDLS and CDR2 YYNGEE. The V segment lost 7 bases and the J segment 3 bases; nucleotides outside the gene matches: 3. As DNA, the CDR3 is TGTGCCAGCGCCGGGACAGGGGACACTGAAGCTTTCTTT. This codes for CASAGTGDTEAFF.

CDR3 residues: CASSRQGREQFF. The DNA for the CDR3 is TGTGCCAGCAGCCGACAGGGTCGCGAGCAGTTCTTC. V is TRBV14 and J is TRBJ2-1; 7 bases align to TRBD1. V was clipped by 4 bases and J by 10 bases; unmatched bases: 4. Germline CDR1 reads SGHDN; CDR2 reads FVKESK. The length of the CDR3 is 12 residues.

The chain carries TRBV7-6 and TRBJ2-3; 9 bases match TRBD1. V was clipped by 5 bases and J by 2 bases; unmatched bases: 17. CDR3 length equals 19 residues. CDR1 and CDR2 from the germline V gene are SGHVS and FNYEAQ. The CDR3 DNA is TGTGCCAGCAGCATCTATCCCCGGGACAGGGTAGGATCCACAGATACGCAGTATTTT. Translating gives CASSIYPRDRVGSTDTQYF.

The rearrangement joins TRBV9 to TRBJ2-1, with D tentatively TRBD1 (5 bases). This CDR3 has 14 amino acids. The germline CDR1 and CDR2 sequences are SGDLS and YYNGEE. V shed 6 bases and J shed 5 bases, with 15 bases lying between them. For the CDR3, the DNA is TGTGCCAGCACGACACAGGTAAAGGACAATGAGCAGTTCTTC. It specifies CASTTQVKDNEQFF.